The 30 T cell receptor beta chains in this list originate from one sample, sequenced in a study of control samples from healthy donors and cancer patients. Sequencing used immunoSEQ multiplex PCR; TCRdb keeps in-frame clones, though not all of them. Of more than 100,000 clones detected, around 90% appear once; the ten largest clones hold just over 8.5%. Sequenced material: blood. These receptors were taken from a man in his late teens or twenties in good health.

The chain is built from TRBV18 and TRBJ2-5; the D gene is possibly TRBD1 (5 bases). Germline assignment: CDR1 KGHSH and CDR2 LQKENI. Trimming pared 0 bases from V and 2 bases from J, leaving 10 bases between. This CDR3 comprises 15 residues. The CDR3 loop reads CASSPPGPVQETQYF. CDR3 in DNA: TGTGCCAGCTCACCACCGGGGCCAGTTCAAGAGACCCAGTACTTC.

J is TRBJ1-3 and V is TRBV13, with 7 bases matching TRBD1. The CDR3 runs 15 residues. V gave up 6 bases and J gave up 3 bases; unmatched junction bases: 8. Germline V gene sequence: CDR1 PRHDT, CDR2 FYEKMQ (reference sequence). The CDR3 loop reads CASRLTGVGGNTIYF. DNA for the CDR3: TGTGCCAGCAGGTTAACAGGGGTCGGTGGAAACACCATATATTTT.

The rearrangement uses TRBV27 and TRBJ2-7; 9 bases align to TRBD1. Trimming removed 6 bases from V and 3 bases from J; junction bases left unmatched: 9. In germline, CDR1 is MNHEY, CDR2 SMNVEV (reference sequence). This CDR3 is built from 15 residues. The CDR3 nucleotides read TGTGCCAGCAGCCGGGGCGGGACAGGGATCTACGAGCAGTACTTC. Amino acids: CASSRGGTGIYEQYF.

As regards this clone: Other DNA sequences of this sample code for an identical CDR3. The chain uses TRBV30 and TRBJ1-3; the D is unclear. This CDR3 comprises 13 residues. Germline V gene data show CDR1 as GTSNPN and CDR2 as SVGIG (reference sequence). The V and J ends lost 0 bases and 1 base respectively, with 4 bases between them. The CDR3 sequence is CAWSVGSGNTIYF. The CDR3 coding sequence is TGTGCCTGGAGTGTGGGTTCTGGAAACACCATATATTTT.

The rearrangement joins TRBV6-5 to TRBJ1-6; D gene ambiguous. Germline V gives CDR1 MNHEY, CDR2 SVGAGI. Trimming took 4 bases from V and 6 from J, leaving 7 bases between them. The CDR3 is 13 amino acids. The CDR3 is CASSLEANSPLHF. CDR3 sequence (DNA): TGTGCCAGCAGTTTGGAAGCTAATTCACCCCTCCACTTT.

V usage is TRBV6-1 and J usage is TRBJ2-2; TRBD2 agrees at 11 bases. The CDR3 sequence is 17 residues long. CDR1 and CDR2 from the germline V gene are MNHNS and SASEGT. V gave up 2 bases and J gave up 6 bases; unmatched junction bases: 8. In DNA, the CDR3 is TGTGCCAGCAGTGAACCCTTAGCGGGGGGGCCGGCCGGGGAGCTGTTTTTT. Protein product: CASSEPLAGGPAGELFF.

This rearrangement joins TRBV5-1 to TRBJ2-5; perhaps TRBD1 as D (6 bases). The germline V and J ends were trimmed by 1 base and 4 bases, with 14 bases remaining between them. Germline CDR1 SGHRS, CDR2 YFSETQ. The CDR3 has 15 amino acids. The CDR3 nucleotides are TGCGCCAGCAGCTTGAAGGGGCGAGGGGGAGAGACCCAGTACTTC. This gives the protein CASSLKGRGGETQYF.

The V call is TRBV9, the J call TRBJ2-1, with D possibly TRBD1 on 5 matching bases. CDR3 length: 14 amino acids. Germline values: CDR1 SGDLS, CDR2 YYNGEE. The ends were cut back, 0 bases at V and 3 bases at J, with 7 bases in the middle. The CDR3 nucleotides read TGTGCCAGCAGCGTAGAGGGGCACTACAATGAGCAGTTCTTC. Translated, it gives CASSVEGHYNEQFF. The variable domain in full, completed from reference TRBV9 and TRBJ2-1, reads DSGVTQTPKHLITATGQRVTLRCSPRSGDLSVYWYQQSLDQGLQFLIQYYNGEERAKGNILERFSAQQFPDLHSELNLSSLELGDSALYFCASSVEGHYNEQFFGPGTRLTVL.

The CDR3 DNA sequence: TGTGCCACCAGTGATGGCCGCTCCTACAATGAGCAGTTCTTC. Translated, it gives CATSDGRSYNEQFF. This chain joins TRBV24-1 and TRBJ2-1, with D unresolved. V dropped 3 bases and J dropped 0 bases, with 5 bases sitting between them. Per germline, CDR1 KGHDR and CDR2 SFDVKD. The CDR3 length is 14 residues.

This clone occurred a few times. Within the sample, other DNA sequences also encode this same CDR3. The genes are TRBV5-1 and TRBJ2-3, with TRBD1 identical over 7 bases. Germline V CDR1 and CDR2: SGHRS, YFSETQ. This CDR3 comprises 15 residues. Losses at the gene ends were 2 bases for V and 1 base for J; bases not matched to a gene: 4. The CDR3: CASSLQGPGTDTQYF. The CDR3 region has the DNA TGCGCCAGCAGCTTACAGGGGCCAGGCACAGATACGCAGTATTTT.

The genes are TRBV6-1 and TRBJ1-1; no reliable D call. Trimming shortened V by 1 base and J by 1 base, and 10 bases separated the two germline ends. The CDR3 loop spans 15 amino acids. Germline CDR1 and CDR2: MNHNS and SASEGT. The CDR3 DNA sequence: TGTGCCAGCAGTGAAGTTGCACGGAAGAACACTGAAGCTTTCTTT. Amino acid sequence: CASSEVARKNTEAFF.

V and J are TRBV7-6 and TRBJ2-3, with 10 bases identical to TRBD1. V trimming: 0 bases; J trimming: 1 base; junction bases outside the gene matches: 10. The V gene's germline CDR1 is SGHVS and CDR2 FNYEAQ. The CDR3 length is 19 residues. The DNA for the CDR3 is TGTGCCAGCAGCTTAGCCACGGGACAGGGGTTCTTTGGCACAGATACGCAGTATTTT. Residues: CASSLATGQGFFGTDTQYF. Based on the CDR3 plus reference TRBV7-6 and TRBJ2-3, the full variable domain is GAGVSQSPRYKVTKRGQDVALRCDPISGHVSLYWYRQALGQGPEFLTYFNYEAQQDKSGLPNDRFSAERPEGSISTLTIQRTEQRDSAMYRCASSLATGQGFFGTDTQYFGPGTRLTVL.

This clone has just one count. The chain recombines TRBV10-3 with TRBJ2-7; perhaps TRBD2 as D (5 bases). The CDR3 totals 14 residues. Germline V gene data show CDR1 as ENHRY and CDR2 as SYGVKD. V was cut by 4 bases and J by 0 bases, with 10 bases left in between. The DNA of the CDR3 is TGTGCCATCAGTGTAACGGGAAGCTCCTACGAGCAGTACTTC. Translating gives CAISVTGSSYEQYF.

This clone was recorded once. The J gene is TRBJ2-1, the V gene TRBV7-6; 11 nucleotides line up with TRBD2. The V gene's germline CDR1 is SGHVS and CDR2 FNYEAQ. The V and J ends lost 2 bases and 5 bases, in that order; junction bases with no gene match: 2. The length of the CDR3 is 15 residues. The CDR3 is CASSLLAGGNNEQFF. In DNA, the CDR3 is TGTGCCAGCAGCTTACTAGCGGGGGGCAACAATGAGCAGTTCTTC. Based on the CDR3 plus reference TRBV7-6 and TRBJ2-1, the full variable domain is GAGVSQSPRYKVTKRGQDVALRCDPISGHVSLYWYRQALGQGPEFLTYFNYEAQQDKSGLPNDRFSAERPEGSISTLTIQRTEQRDSAMYRCASSLLAGGNNEQFFGPGTRLTVL.

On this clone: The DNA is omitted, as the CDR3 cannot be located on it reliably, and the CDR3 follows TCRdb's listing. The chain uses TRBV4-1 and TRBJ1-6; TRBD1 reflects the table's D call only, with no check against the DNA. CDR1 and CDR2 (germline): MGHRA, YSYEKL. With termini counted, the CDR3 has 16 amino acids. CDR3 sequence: CASSQDSGQGLSPLHF.

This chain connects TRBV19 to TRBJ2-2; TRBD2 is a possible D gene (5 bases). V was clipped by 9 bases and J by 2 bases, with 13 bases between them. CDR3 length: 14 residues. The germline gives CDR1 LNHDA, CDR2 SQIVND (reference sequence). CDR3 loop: CARKPGTNTGELFF. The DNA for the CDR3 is TGTGCCAGAAAACCGGGAACCAACACCGGGGAGCTGTTTTTT. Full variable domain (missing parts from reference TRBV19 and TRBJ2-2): DGGITQSPKYLFRKEGQNVTLSCEQNLNHDAMYWYRQDPGQGLRLIYYSQIVNDFQKGDIAEGYSVSREKKESFPLTVTSAQKNPTAFYLCARKPGTNTGELFFGEGSRLTVL.

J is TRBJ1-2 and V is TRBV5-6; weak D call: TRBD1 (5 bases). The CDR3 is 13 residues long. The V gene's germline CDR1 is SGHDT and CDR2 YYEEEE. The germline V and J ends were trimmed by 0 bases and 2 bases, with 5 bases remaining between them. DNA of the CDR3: TGTGCCAGCAGCTTGGGGGACAACTATGGCTACACCTTC. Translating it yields CASSLGDNYGYTF.

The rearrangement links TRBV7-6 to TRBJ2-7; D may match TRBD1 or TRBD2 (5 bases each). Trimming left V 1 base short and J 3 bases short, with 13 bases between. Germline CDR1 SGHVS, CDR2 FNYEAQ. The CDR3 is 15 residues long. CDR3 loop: CASSLVIEGYYEQYF. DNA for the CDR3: TGTGCCAGCAGCTTAGTGATTGAGGGGTACTACGAGCAGTACTTC.

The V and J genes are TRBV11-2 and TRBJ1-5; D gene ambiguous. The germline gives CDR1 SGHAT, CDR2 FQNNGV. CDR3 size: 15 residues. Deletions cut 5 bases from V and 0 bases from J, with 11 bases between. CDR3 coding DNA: TGTGCCAGCAGCCCCCGGGTTTATAGCAATCAGCCCCAGCATTTT. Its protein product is CASSPRVYSNQPQHF.

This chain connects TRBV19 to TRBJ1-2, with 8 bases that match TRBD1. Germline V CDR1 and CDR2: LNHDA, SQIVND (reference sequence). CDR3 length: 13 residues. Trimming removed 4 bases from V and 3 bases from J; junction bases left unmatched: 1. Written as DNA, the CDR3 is TGTGCCAGTAGTACGACAGGGGACTATGGCTACACCTTC. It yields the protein CASSTTGDYGYTF.

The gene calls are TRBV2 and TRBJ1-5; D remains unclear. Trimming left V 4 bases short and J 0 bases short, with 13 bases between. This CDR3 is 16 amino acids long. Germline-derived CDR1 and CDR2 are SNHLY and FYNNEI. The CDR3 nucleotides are TGTGCCAGCAGTGTAACAGCGGCGGGTAGCAATCAGCCCCAGCATTTT. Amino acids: CASSVTAAGSNQPQHF.

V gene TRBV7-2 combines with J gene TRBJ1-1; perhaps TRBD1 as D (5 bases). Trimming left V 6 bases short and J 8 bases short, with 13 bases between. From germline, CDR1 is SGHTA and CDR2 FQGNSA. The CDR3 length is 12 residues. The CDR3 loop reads CASRWGSPEAFF. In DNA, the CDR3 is TGTGCCAGCAGATGGGGGTCCCCAGAAGCTTTCTTT.

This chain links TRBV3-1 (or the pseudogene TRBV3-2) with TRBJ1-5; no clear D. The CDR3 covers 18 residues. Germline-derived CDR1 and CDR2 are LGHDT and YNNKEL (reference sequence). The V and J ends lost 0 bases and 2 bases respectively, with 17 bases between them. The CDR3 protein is CASSQELRRPSGNQPQHF. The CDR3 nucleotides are TGTGCCAGCAGCCAAGAATTACGGCGGCCTTCGGGCAATCAGCCCCAGCATTTT.

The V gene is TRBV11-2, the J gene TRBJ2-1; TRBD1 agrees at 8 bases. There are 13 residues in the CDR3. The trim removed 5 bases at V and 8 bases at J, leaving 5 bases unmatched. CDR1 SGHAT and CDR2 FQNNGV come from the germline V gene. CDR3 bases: TGTGCCAGCAGCCGCGACAGGGGCCATGAGCAGTTCTTC. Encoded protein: CASSRDRGHEQFF. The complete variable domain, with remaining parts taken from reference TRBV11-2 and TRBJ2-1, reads EAGVAQSPRYKIIEKRQSVAFWCNPISGHATLYWYQQILGQGPKLLIQFQNNGVVDDSQLPKDRFSAERLKGVDSTLKIQPAKLEDSAVYLCASSRDRGHEQFFGPGTRLTVL.

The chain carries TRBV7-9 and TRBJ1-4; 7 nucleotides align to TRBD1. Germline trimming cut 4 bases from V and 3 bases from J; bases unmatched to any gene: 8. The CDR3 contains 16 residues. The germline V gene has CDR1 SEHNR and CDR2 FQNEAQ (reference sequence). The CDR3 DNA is TGTGCCAGCAGCTCCCTTAGGAGGGGGCCTAATGAAAAACTGTTTTTT. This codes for CASSSLRRGPNEKLFF.

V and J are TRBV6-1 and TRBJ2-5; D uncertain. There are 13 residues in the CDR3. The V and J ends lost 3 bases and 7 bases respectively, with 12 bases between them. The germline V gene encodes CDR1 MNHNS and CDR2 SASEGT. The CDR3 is CASSDRFRGTQYF. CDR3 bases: TGTGCCAGCAGTGACAGGTTCAGAGGGACCCAGTACTTC.

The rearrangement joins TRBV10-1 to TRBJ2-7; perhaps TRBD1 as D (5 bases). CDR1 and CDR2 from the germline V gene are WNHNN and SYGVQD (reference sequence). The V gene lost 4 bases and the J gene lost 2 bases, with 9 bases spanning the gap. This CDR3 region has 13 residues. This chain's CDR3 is CASSVDKTYEQYF. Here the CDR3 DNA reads TGCGCCAGCAGTGTGGACAAAACCTACGAGCAGTACTTC.

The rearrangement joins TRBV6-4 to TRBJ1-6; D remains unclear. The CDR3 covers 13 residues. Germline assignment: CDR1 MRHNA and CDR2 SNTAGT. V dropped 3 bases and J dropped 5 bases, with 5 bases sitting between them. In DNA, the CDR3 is TGTGCCAGCAGTGAGACGCATAATTCACCCCTCCACTTT. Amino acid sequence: CASSETHNSPLHF.

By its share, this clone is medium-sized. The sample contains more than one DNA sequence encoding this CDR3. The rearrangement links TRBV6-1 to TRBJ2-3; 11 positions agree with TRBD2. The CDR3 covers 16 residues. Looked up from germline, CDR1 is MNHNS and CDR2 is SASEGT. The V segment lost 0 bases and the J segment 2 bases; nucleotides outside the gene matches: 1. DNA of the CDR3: TGTGCCAGCAGTGAAGCTAGCGGGGGGGCCACAGATACGCAGTATTTT. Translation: CASSEASGGATDTQYF.

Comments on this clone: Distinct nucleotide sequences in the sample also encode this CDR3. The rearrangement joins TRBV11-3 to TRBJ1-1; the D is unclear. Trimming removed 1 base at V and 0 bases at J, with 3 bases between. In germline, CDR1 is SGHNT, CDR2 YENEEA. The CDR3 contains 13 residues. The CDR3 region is CASSLGVNTEAFF. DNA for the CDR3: TGTGCCAGCAGCTTAGGAGTGAACACTGAAGCTTTCTTT.